The T cell receptor beta chain described here comes from a study of T cell responses to AZD1222 COVID-19 vaccine. Remarks on this clone: Its antigen is unknown.

The repertoire was sequenced with immunoSEQ multiplex PCR; TCRdb's copy has only in-frame clones and lacks some. The sample consists of more than 60,000 clones, 80% to 90% of them appearing once. Whole-study results and caveats: White British donors predominated, females outnumbered males, and clonal diversity was possibly underestimated. No repertoire was sampled before or during the peak T cell response, only after it.

The CDR3 length is 15 residues. The germline gives CDR1 MNHEY, CDR2 SVGEGT. V was clipped by 0 bases and J by 2 bases, with 10 bases between them. This chain joins TRBV6-2 or TRBV6-3 and TRBJ1-1; possible D gene TRBD1, 6 bases. Sequencing was performed on peripheral blood, taken 28 days after the second AZD1222 dose. This clonotype was sampled from an adult who received the AZD1222 COVID-19 vaccine. This CDR3 is CASSYSSGANTEAFF. DNA for the CDR3: TGTGCCAGCAGTTACTCCTCAGGGGCTAACACTGAAGCTTTCTTT.